This TCR beta chain was obtained from a study of response to subunit inactivated influenza vaccine. TCRdb re-analysed the RT-PCR reads in MiXCR, keeping a single row per CDR3 protein. Seen here are some 640,000 distinct CDR3 sequences, roughly 13% observed once, and the top ten hold 5.5% to 7%. General study findings and limits: There was a suggestion from the authors that each seasonal influenza vaccination recruits few new T cells.

Worth noting for this clonotype: Its target is not known.

This CDR3 contains 11 residues. In germline, CDR1 is DFQATT, CDR2 SNEGSKA (reference sequence). V gave up 8 bases and J gave up 10 bases; unmatched junction bases: 7. V and J are TRBV20-1 and TRBJ2-1; 8 nucleotides line up with TRBD2. This clonotype was obtained from a man in his fifties or sixties who received an inactivated influenza vaccine. The sequences come from PBMCs from blood, collected around 15 days before vaccination. CDR3 region: CSPHSGEEQFF. DNA of the CDR3: TGCAGTCCCCATAGCGGGGAAGAGCAGTTCTTC.